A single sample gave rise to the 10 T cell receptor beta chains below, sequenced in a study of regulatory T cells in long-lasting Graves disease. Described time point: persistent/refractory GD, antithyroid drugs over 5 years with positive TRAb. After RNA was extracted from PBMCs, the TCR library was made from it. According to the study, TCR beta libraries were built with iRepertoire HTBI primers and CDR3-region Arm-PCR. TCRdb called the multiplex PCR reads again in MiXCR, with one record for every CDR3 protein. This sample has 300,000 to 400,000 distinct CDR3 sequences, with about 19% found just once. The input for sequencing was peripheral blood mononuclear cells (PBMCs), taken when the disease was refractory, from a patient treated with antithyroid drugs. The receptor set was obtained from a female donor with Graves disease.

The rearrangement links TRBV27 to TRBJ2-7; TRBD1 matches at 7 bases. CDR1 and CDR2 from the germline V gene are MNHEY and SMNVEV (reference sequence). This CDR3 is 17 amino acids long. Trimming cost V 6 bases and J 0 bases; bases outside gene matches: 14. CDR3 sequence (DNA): TGTGCCAGCAGCTTAGAAAAAAGGACAGGAAGCTCCTACGAGCAGTACTTC. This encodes CASSLEKRTGSSYEQYF.

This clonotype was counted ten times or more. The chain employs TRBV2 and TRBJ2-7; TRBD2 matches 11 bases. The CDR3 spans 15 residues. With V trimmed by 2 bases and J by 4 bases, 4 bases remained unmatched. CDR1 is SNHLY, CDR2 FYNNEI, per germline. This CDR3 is CASSELAGGQYEQYF. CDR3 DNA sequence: TGTGCCAGCAGTGAATTAGCGGGGGGGCAATACGAGCAGTACTTC. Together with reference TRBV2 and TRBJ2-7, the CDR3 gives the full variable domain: EPEVTQTPSHQVTQMGQEVILRCVPISNHLYFYWYRQILGQKVEFLVSFYNNEISEKSEIFDDQFSVERPDGSNFTLKIRSTKLEDSAMYFCASSELAGGQYEQYFGPGTRLTVT.

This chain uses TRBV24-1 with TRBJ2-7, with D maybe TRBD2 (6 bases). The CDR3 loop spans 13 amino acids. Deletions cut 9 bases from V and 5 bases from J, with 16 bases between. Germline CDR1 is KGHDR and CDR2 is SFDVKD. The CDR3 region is CATSRSGGDEQYF. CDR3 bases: TGTGCCACCTCCAGGTCCGGGGGTGACGAGCAGTACTTC.

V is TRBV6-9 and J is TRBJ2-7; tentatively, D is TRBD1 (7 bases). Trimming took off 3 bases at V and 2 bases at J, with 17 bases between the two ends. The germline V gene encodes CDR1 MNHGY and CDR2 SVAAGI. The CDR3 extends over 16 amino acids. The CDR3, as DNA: TGTGCCAGCAGTTACAGCGGAGGGGACAGCCCCTACGAGCAGTACTTC. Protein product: CASSYSGGDSPYEQYF.

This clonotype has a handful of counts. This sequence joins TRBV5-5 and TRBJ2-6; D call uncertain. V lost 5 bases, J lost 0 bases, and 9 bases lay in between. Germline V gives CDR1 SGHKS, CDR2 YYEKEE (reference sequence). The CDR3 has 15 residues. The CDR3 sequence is CASRKPSSGANVLTF. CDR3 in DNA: TGTGCCAGCAGAAAGCCAAGCTCTGGGGCCAACGTCCTGACTTTC.

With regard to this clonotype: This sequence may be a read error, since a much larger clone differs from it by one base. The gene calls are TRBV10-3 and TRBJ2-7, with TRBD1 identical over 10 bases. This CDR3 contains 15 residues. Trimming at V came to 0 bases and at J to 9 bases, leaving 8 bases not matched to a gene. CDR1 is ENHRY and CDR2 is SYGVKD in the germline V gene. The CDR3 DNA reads TGTGCCATCAGTGAGTCTCACAGACAGGGGGCAAGGCAGTACTTC. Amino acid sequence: CAISESHRQGARQYF.

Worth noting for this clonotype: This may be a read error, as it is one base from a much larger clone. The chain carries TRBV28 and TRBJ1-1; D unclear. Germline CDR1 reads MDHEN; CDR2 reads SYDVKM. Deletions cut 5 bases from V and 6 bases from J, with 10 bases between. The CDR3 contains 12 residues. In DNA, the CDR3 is TGTGCCAGCAGTCCCCGGGAGGCTGAAGCTTTCTTT. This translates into CASSPREAEAFF.

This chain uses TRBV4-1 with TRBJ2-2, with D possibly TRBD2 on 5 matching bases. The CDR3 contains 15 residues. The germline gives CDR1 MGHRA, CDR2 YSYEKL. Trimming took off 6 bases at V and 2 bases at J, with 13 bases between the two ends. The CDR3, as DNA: TGCGCCAGCAGACCACCCGGGAAAAACACCGGGGAGCTGTTTTTT. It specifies CASRPPGKNTGELFF.

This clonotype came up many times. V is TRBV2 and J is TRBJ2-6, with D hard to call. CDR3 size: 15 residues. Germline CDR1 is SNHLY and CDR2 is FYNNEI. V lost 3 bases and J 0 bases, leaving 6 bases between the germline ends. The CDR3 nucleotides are TGTGCCAGCAGTGATAGGTCCTCTGGGGCCAACGTCCTGACTTTC. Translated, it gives CASSDRSSGANVLTF.

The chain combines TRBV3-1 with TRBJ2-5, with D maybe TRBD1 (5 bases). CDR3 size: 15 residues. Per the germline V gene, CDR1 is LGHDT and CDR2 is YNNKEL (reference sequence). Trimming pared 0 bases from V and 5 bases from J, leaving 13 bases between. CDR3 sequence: CASSQEGAGKETQYF. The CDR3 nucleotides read TGTGCCAGCAGCCAAGAAGGGGCAGGGAAGGAGACCCAGTACTTC.